Each of the 27 T cell receptor beta chains below was sequenced from the same sample in a study of OX40 agonist ivuxolimab in advanced cancers. The data were produced by immunoSEQ multiplex PCR, yet TCRdb's version contains in-frame clones alone and is incomplete. The table lists under 100,000 clones, 90% of them singletons, with around 0.15% in the top ten. The material was CD4+ or CD8+ T cells sorted from blood, obtained in a trial of the OX40 agonist ivuxolimab. These receptors originate from an adult with an advanced solid tumor such as melanoma, head and neck, liver or kidney cancer.

The V gene is TRBV18, the J gene TRBJ2-7, with a weak D call TRBD2 (6 bases). The germline gives CDR1 KGHSH, CDR2 LQKENI. The CDR3 contains 15 residues. V gave up 0 bases and J gave up 5 bases, with 14 bases separating them. The chain's CDR3 is CASSPPSLGSHEQYF. Here the CDR3 DNA reads TGTGCCAGCTCACCACCAAGCCTCGGGAGCCACGAGCAGTACTTC.

The rearrangement joins TRBV2 to TRBJ1-3, with 7 bases identical to TRBD1. Trimming took 4 bases from V and 0 from J; bases not matched to a gene: 3. This CDR3 is built from 15 residues. CDR1 SNHLY and CDR2 FYNNEI come from the germline V gene. The CDR3, as DNA: TGTGCCAGCAGTGCCGGGACAGTCTCTGGAAACACCATATATTTT. It specifies CASSAGTVSGNTIYF.

This clone has just a few counts. The chain uses TRBV5-1 and TRBJ2-7; D is perhaps TRBD1 (6 bases). This CDR3 is built from 14 residues. Germline V lookup: CDR1 SGHRS, CDR2 YFSETQ. The V end was cut by 4 bases, the J end by 1 base, with 12 bases between. The CDR3 DNA sequence: TGCGCCAGCAGCGGGACACCTAATTCCTACGAGCAGTACTTC. Its protein product is CASSGTPNSYEQYF.

The chain recombines TRBV6-5 with TRBJ2-7; 7 nucleotides align to TRBD1. J gave up 2 bases and V 3 bases, and 4 bases lay outside the gene matches. The germline gives CDR1 MNHEY, CDR2 SVGAGI. The CDR3 has 14 residues. CDR3 coding DNA: TGTGCCAGCAGTTATGGGGACAGTACCTACGAGCAGTACTTC. Its translation: CASSYGDSTYEQYF.

This clone was seen a handful of times. The chain is built from TRBV30 and TRBJ1-1, with D maybe TRBD1 (6 bases). Trimming took off 3 bases at V and 8 bases at J, with 13 bases between the two ends. The CDR3 extends over 12 amino acids. Germline-derived CDR1 and CDR2 are GTSNPN and SVGIG (reference sequence). CDR3: CAWSRGGREAFF. DNA for the CDR3: TGTGCCTGGAGCCGAGGGGGACGGGAAGCTTTCTTT.

The V gene is TRBV6-6, the J gene TRBJ2-7, with TRBD1 matching 11 bases. The CDR3 covers 16 residues. From germline, CDR1 is MNHNY and CDR2 SVGAGI (reference sequence). V dropped 6 bases and J dropped 3; count of bases not matched to a gene: 10. The CDR3 is CASRGPWTGGSYEQYF. DNA of the CDR3: TGTGCCAGCAGAGGACCCTGGACAGGGGGCAGCTACGAGCAGTACTTC.

V gene TRBV10-1 combines with J gene TRBJ1-5, with D possibly matching TRBD1 (6 bases). The ends were cut back, 4 bases at V and 5 bases at J, with 21 bases in the middle. The CDR3 totals 17 residues. Looked up from germline, CDR1 is WNHNN and CDR2 is SYGVQD (reference sequence). The CDR3 sequence: CASSGTGTPGVDQPQHF. CDR3 bases: TGCGCCAGCAGTGGGACCGGGACACCGGGGGTGGATCAGCCCCAGCATTTT.

This chain joins TRBV7-8 and TRBJ2-7; D tentatively fits TRBD1 or TRBD2 (5 bases each). The CDR3 covers 18 residues. Germline V lookup: CDR1 SGHVS, CDR2 FQNEAQ. V was shortened by 7 bases and J by 3 bases, with 28 bases between the two germline ends. CDR3 nucleotide sequence: TGTGCCAGCATAAATCTCCTCGACCGGGACGGGAATCTCTACGAGCAGTACTTC. Its protein product is CASINLLDRDGNLYEQYF.

The chain links TRBV19 to TRBJ2-7; D may match TRBD1 or TRBD2 (5 bases each). The CDR3 is made up of 12 amino acids. Trimming took off 9 bases at V and 5 bases at J, with 14 bases between the two ends. Germline V gene data show CDR1 as LNHDA and CDR2 as SQIVND (reference sequence). The CDR3: CASSTRGDEQYF. The CDR3 coding sequence is TGTGCCAGCTCCACGAGGGGCGACGAGCAGTACTTC.

The chain recombines TRBV6-5 with TRBJ1-6; D not resolved. CDR1 is MNHEY and CDR2 is SVGAGI in the germline V gene. The V and J ends lost 6 bases and 8 bases respectively, with 14 bases between them. The CDR3 runs to 14 residues. CDR3 amino acids: CASSSTPTYSPLHF. DNA of the CDR3: TGTGCCAGCAGCTCGACACCGACCTATTCACCCCTCCACTTT.

The rearrangement joins TRBV6-5 to TRBJ2-1, with D possibly being TRBD1 (5 bases). The germline V gene has CDR1 MNHEY and CDR2 SVGAGI. Between the trimmed V and J ends, which lost 5 bases and 11 bases, there was a span of 10 bases. The CDR3 runs 11 residues. The CDR3 bases are TGTGCCAGCAGTCTGGGGCTACAGCAGTTCTTC. This translates into CASSLGLQQFF.

The chain is built from TRBV6-1 and TRBJ1-1; D gene ambiguous. CDR3 length: 14 amino acids. Looked up from germline, CDR1 is MNHNS and CDR2 is SASEGT. Trimming removed 6 bases from V and 1 base from J, with 12 bases in between. CDR3 DNA: TGTGCCAGCAGGAACGGGATGGGGAACACTGAAGCTTTCTTT. This sequence encodes CASRNGMGNTEAFF.

This clone was seen only a few times. J is TRBJ2-7 and V is TRBV27; tentatively, D is TRBD2 (6 bases). There are 12 residues in the CDR3. The germline V gene has CDR1 MNHEY and CDR2 SMNVEV (reference sequence). The V end lost 5 bases, the J end lost 6 bases, and 11 bases lay between the germline ends. CDR3 loop: CASSRLGGEQYF. DNA for the CDR3: TGTGCCAGCAGTCGTTTGGGGGGCGAGCAGTACTTC.

The V gene is TRBV23-1, the J gene TRBJ2-2; D uncertain. TRBV23-1 is identified as an open reading frame with a role that is uncertain. The ends were cut back, 2 bases at V and 6 bases at J, with 4 bases in the middle. This CDR3 has 12 residues. The CDR3 loop is CASSQNAGELFF. The CDR3 DNA reads TGCGCCAGCAGTCAAAATGCCGGGGAGCTGTTTTTT.

V usage is TRBV29-1 and J usage is TRBJ2-1; unclear D gene. With 2 bases removed from V and 0 bases from J, the gap between germline ends came to 8 bases. The length of the CDR3 is 14 residues. Germline CDR1 is SQVTM and CDR2 is ANQGSEA. Here the CDR3 reads CSVELGRSYNEQFF. The CDR3 DNA reads TGCAGCGTTGAACTCGGGCGCTCCTACAATGAGCAGTTCTTC.

CDR3 amino acids: CASSYSTVAGTYEQYF. The CDR3 nucleotides are TGTGCCAGCAGTTACTCGACGGTGGCAGGAACCTACGAGCAGTACTTC. The chain uses TRBV6-6 and TRBJ2-7; D not resolved. Germline V gene sequence: CDR1 MNHNY, CDR2 SVGAGI (reference sequence). Trimming left V 0 bases short and J 2 bases short, with 14 bases between. CDR3 length: 16 residues.

This clone showed up just a few times. The CDR3 region is CASSLVRTAMNTEAFF. The CDR3 DNA sequence: TGTGCCAGCAGCTTAGTGAGGACCGCTATGAACACTGAAGCTTTCTTT. The chain links TRBV7-9 to TRBJ1-1; D remains ambiguous. The germline V gene has CDR1 SEHNR and CDR2 FQNEAQ (reference sequence). The CDR3 contains 16 residues. Trimming took off 1 base at V and 0 bases at J, with 12 bases between the two ends.

The rearrangement links TRBV28 to TRBJ2-5; D gene uncertain. The DNA end lines up better with TRBJ2-7; the J call may be wrong. Per the germline V gene, CDR1 is MDHEN and CDR2 is SYDVKM. CDR3 length: 15 residues. The CDR3 sequence: CASTRPGPGSYEQYF. In DNA form, the CDR3 reads TGTGCCAGCACTAGGCCCGGGCCCGGCTCCTACGAGCAGTACTTC.

This clone has just one count. This chain links TRBV7-3 with TRBJ2-1, with TRBD2 matching over 14 bases. J gave up 8 bases and V 0 bases, and 6 bases lay outside the gene matches. The germline V gene has CDR1 SGHTA and CDR2 FQGTGA. The CDR3 sequence is 17 residues long. DNA for the CDR3: TGTGCCAGCAGCTTAACATCGGGACTAGCGGGAGTTGATGAGCAGTTCTTC. Encoded protein: CASSLTSGLAGVDEQFF.

V is TRBV11-2 and J is TRBJ2-2, with TRBD2 matching 10 bases. Germline trimming cut 6 bases from V and 7 bases from J; bases unmatched to any gene: 8. The CDR3 is 15 amino acids. Per germline, CDR1 SGHAT and CDR2 FQNNGV. CDR3 sequence reads: CASSQRTSGHGELFF. The CDR3 nucleotides read TGTGCCAGCAGTCAAAGGACTAGCGGTCACGGGGAGCTGTTTTTT.

This chain connects TRBV19 to TRBJ1-5; 7 nucleotides match TRBD1. Germline CDR1 and CDR2: LNHDA and SQIVND (reference sequence). J gave up 7 bases and V 1 base, and 4 bases lay outside the gene matches. The length of the CDR3 is 14 residues. The CDR3 loop reads CASSIGAGGQPQHF. The CDR3, as DNA: TGTGCCAGTAGTATAGGAGCAGGGGGGCAGCCCCAGCATTTT.

V and J are TRBV6-1 and TRBJ1-6; no reliable D call. From germline, CDR1 is MNHNS and CDR2 SASEGT. The CDR3 totals 16 residues. The germline V and J ends were trimmed by 3 bases and 1 base, with 10 bases remaining between them. This CDR3 reads CASSEGSGSYNSPLHF. In DNA, the CDR3 is TGTGCCAGCAGTGAGGGGAGCGGGTCCTATAATTCACCCCTCCACTTT.

The CDR3 loop is CASSSSRSGGFSYNEQFF. CDR3 sequence (DNA): TGTGCCAGCAGTTCCTCTCGTTCAGGGGGCTTTTCCTACAATGAGCAGTTCTTC. V is TRBV27 and J is TRBJ2-1; 8 nucleotides line up with TRBD1. The CDR3 spans 18 residues. The germline V gene has CDR1 MNHEY and CDR2 SMNVEV (reference sequence). Trimming cost V 4 bases and J 1 base; bases outside gene matches: 12.

V and J are TRBV29-1 and TRBJ2-1, with D possibly being TRBD2 (6 bases). CDR1 and CDR2 (germline): SQVTM, ANQGSEA. The V end lost 1 base, the J end lost 2 bases, and 15 bases lay between the germline ends. CDR3 length: 16 amino acids. CDR3 amino acids: CSVEGSSVGPYNEQFF. As DNA, the CDR3 is TGCAGCGTTGAAGGGTCTAGCGTAGGCCCCTACAATGAGCAGTTCTTC.

The J gene is TRBJ1-1, the V gene TRBV10-2; D is possibly TRBD1 (5 bases). Trimming pared 3 bases from V and 5 bases from J, leaving 16 bases between. CDR3 length: 15 residues. Germline V CDR1 and CDR2: WSHSY, SAAADI. The CDR3 coding sequence is TGCGCCAGCAGTGAACCCGGACCTGGGGGTACTGAAGCTTTCTTT. Residues: CASSEPGPGGTEAFF.

V gene TRBV10-3 combines with J gene TRBJ2-1, with 7 bases identical to TRBD2. The germline V gene encodes CDR1 ENHRY and CDR2 SYGVKD. After removal of 6 bases from V and 8 bases from J, the junction contained 4 bases not matched to a gene. The CDR3 runs 12 residues. The CDR3 DNA follows: TGTGCCATCAGCGGGACTACGGATGAGCAGTTCTTC. Translated, it gives CAISGTTDEQFF.

The table lists this clone with a count of one. This chain uses TRBV20-1 with TRBJ2-5; D is undetermined. The CDR3 covers 11 residues. V was trimmed by 6 bases and J by 2 bases, leaving 7 bases between them. Germline assignment: CDR1 DFQATT and CDR2 SNEGSKA (reference sequence). CDR3 region: CSAWGQETQYF. DNA for the CDR3: TGCAGTGCCTGGGGTCAAGAGACCCAGTACTTC.